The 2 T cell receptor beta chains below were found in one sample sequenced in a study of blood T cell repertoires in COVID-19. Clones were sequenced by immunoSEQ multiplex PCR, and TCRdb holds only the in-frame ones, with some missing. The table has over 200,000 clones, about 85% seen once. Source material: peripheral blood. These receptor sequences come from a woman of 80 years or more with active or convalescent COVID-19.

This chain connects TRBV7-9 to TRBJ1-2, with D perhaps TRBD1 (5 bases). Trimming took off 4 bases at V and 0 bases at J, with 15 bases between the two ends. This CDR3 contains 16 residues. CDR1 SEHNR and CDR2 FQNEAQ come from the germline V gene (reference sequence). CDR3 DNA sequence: TGTGCCAGCAGCTCTACGGGGCGGGACGCTAACTATGGCTACACCTTC. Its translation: CASSSTGRDANYGYTF.

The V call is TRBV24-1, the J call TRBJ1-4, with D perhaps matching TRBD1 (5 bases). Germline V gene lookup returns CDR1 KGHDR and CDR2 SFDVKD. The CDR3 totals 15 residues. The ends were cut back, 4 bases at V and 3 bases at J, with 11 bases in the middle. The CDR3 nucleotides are TGTGCCACCAGTGAGGGAGGGACCGCTAATGAAAAACTGTTTTTT. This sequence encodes CATSEGGTANEKLFF.